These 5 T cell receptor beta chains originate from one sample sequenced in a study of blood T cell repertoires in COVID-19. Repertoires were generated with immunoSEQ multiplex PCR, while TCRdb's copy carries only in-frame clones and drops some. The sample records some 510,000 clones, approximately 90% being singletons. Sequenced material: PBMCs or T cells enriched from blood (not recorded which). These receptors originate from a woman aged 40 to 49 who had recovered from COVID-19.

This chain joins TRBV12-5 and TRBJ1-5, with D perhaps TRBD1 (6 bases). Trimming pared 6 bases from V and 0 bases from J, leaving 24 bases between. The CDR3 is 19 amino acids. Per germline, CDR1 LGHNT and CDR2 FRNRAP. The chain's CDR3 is CASGKAFIGTPNSNQPQHF. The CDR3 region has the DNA TGTGCTAGTGGAAAGGCCTTTATCGGGACACCGAATAGCAATCAGCCCCAGCATTTT.

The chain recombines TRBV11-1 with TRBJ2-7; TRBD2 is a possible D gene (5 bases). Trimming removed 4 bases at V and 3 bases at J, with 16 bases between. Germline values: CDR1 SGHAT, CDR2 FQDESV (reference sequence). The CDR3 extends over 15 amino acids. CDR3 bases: TGTGCCAGCAGCTCAAGTCCGGACTCCTTCTACGAGCAGTACTTC. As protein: CASSSSPDSFYEQYF.

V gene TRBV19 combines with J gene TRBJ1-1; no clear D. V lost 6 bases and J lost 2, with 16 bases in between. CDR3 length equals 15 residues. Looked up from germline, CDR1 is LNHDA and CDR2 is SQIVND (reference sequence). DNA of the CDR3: TGTGCCAGTAGATTCGGGGTCTTCAGTAACACTGAAGCTTTCTTT. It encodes CASRFGVFSNTEAFF.

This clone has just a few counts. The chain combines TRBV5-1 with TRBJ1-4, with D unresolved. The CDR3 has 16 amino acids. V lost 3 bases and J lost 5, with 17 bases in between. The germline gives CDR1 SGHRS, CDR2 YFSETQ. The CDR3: CASSSDTVQQNEKLFF. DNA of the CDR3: TGCGCCAGCAGCTCCGACACAGTGCAACAAAATGAAAAACTGTTTTTT.

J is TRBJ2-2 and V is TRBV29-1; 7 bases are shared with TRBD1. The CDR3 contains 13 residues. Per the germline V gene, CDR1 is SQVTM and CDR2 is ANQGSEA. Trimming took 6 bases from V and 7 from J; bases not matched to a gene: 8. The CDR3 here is CSVGDRVGGELFF. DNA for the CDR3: TGCAGCGTCGGAGACAGGGTTGGCGGGGAGCTGTTTTTT.